This T cell receptor (beta chain) originates from a study of technical replicates of blood from a handful of donors. Germline V CDR1 and CDR2: MGHDK, SYGVNS. Between the trimmed V and J ends, which lost 5 bases and 0 bases, there was a span of 12 bases. The CDR3 is 15 amino acids. Clones were sequenced by immunoSEQ multiplex PCR, and TCRdb holds only the in-frame ones, with some missing. The sample holds 55,000 to 65,000 clones, more than 95% seen once. The chain carries TRBV25-1 and TRBJ2-3; D remains ambiguous. Specimen: T cells isolated from PBMCs. The TCR was taken from a human donor in good health. CDR3 sequence (DNA): TGTGCCAGCAGTAAAGTAGACACTAGCACAGATACGCAGTATTTT. It translates to CASSKVDTSTDTQYF.